The source of this T cell receptor beta chain is a study of shared T cell receptors in the human thymus listed by TCRdb under 2021. In terms of the full investigation: The study examined how self-reactive, shared T-cell receptor alpha chains are generated in the human thymus.

V is clipped by 5 bases and J by 7 bases, and the sequence between their germline boundaries is 18 bases long. According to the germline V gene, CDR1 reads MDHEN and CDR2 reads SYDVKM. The CDR3 runs 15 residues from the cysteine to the phenylalanine. Only the CDR3 part of the read is kept: 45 bases, read in frame from the first base. This clone was recorded only once. This clone's antigen is unknown. No base quality values were provided; no much bigger clone lies one nucleotide off. Library generation was performed with the immunoSEQ multiplex PCR assay. TCRdb stores this immuneACCESS table with in-frame sequences only. Part of the clones is absent; in the studies checked, under half of the shortfall reflects unresolved V genes, and no reason is known for the rest. The sample table lists 500,000 to 850,000 clones, about 87% of them with a count of one. Of the sample, about 0.0094% is held by the ten largest clones.

This sample was also put to use in a study of human thymus T cells. That second publication adds: In Finland, the donors were immunologically healthy infants who were having open corrective cardiac surgery for congenital heart defects. The thymus tissue came from surgical resects taken out during corrective cardiac surgery. Both the thymic and the peripheral blood repertoires appeared to show biased V and J gene segment usage. Highly overlapping thymic TCR repertoires among unrelated individuals were reported in the related research. The study used about eight infant thymus samples plus four related peripheral blood samples to characterize TCR alpha and beta repertoires. Donor ages ranged from roughly 6 to 250 days, and the cohort comprised five or six male and a couple of female infants. Thymocytes were freed from the tissue by mechanical means and kept at -70 degrees C as pellets of roughly 9-34 million cells. A QIAsymphony instrument was used to extract genomic DNA from the frozen cell pellets. The immunoSEQ multiplex PCR assay was used to amplify the TCRB and TCRAD loci from a standardized quantity of quality-controlled genomic DNA. The amplicons covered the V(D)J region and were long enough to include the CDR3 and to identify the V and J genes. The commercial immunoSEQ service was used to sequence amplicons on an Illumina platform. Primer bias and sequencing errors were corrected using previously described methods, and TCRAD and TCRB definitions followed the IMGT database. The repertoires were analysed using immunoSEQ Analyzer 3.0 and VDJTools for basic statistics, V/J segment usage, diversity estimates, rarefaction and pairwise overlap. Diversity was estimated with Chao1, ChaoE, Efron-Thisted, Shannon and inverse Simpson indices, and also on datasets down-sampled to the smallest sample. For repertoire overlap, CDR3 nucleotide sequence, V gene and J gene had to match strictly, and clustering was done by Jaccard-based multidimensional scaling. On average, thymus samples yielded 810,000 or so unique TCRB clonotypes, whereas blood samples yielded about 84,000.

The rearrangement joined TRBV28 to TRBJ2-1, with no reliable assignment of the D segment. This clonotype was obtained from a boy in the first two years of life with a congenital heart defect. Donor details come from another sample of the same person, matched by shared clones. Material: thymocytes. The CDR3 region: CASSPLRLRNNEQFF. In nucleotide form, the sequence is TGTGCCAGCAGTCCCCTCCGACTCAGAAATAATGAGCAGTTCTTC.